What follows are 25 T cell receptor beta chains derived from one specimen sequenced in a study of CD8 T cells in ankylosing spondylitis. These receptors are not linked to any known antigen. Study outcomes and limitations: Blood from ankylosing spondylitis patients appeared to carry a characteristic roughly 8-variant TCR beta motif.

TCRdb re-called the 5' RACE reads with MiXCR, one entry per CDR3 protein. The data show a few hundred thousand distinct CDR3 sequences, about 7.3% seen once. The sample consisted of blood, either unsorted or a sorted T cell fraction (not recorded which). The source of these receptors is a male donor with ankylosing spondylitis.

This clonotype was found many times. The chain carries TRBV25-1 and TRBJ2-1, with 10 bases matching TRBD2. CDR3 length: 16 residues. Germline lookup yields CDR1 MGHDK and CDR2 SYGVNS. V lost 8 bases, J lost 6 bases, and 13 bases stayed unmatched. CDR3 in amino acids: CASSHGSGGALNEQFF. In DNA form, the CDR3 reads TGTGCCAGCTCCCATGGGAGCGGGGGGGCCCTCAATGAGCAGTTCTTC.

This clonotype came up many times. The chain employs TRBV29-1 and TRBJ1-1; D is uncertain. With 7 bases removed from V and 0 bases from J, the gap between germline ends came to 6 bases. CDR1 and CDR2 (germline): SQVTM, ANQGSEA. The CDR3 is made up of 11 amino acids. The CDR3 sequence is CSALMNTEAFF. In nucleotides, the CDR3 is TGCAGCGCCTTAATGAACACTGAAGCTTTCTTT.

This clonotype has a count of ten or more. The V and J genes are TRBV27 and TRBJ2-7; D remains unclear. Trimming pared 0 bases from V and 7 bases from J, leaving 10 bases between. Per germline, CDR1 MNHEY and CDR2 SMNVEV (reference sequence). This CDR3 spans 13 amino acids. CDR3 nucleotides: TGTGCCAGCAGTTTATCTTCGACACATGAGCAGTACTTC. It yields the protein CASSLSSTHEQYF.

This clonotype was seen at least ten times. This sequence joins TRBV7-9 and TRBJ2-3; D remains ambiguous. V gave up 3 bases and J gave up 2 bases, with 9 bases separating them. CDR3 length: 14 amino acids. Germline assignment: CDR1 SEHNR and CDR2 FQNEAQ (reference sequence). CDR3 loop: CASSFGRITDTQYF. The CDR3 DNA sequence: TGTGCCAGCAGCTTTGGGCGGATCACAGATACGCAGTATTTT.

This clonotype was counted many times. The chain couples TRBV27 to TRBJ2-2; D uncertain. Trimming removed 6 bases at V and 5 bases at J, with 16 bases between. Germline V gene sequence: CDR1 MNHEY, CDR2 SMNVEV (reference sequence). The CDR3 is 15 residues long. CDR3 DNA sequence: TGTGCCAGCAGCTTAGGCGGCGCGATGACCGGGGAGCTGTTTTTT. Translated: CASSLGGAMTGELFF.

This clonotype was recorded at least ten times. CDR3: CSALAGASYEQYF. As DNA, the CDR3 is TGCAGTGCTCTAGCGGGAGCCTCCTACGAGCAGTACTTC. The chain couples TRBV20-1 to TRBJ2-7, with 10 bases lining up with TRBD2. The V gene end was trimmed by 5 bases and the J gene end by 0 bases; junction bases not matched to a gene: 1. Germline loops: CDR1 DFQATT, CDR2 SNEGSKA (reference sequence). The CDR3 has 13 amino acids.

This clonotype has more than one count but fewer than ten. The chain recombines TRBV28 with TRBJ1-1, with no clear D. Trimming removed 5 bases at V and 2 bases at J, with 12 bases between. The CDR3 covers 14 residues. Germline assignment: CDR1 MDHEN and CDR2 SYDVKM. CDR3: CASSPSVYNTEAFF. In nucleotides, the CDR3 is TGTGCCAGCAGTCCATCGGTCTACAACACTGAAGCTTTCTTT.

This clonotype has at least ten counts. The CDR3 loop reads CASSNDRYMNTEAFF. For the CDR3, the DNA is TGTGCCAGCAGCAATGACAGATACATGAACACTGAAGCTTTCTTT. This sequence joins TRBV5-4 and TRBJ1-1; D possibly corresponds to TRBD1 (5 bases). Deletions cut 4 bases from V and 0 bases from J, with 13 bases between. The CDR3 covers 15 residues. Germline V gene lookup returns CDR1 SGHNT and CDR2 YYREEE (reference sequence).

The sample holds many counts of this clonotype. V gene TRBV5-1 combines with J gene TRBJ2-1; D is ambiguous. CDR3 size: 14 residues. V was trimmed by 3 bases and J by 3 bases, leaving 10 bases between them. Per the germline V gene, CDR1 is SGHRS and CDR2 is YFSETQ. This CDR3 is CASSSASHYNEQFF. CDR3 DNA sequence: TGCGCCAGCAGCTCGGCCAGCCACTACAATGAGCAGTTCTTC.

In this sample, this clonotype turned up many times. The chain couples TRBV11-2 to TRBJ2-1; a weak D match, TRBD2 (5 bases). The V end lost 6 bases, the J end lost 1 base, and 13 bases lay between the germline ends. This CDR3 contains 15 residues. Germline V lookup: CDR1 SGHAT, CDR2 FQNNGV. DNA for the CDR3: TGTGCCAGCAGTCCACTAGTCGGTTCCTACAATGAGCAGTTCTTC. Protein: CASSPLVGSYNEQFF.

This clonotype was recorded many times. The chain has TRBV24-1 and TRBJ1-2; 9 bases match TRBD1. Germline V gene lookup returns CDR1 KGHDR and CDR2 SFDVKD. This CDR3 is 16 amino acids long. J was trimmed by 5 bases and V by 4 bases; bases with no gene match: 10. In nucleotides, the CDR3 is TGTGCCACCAGTGACGAAAGACTCGGACAGGGGTATGGCTACACCTTC. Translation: CATSDERLGQGYGYTF.

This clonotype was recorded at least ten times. In DNA, the CDR3 is TGTGCCATCGGCGGAGGGGTCAGGGACCCCTCCTCCTACAATGAGCAGTTCTTC. This translates into CAIGGGVRDPSSYNEQFF. The chain carries TRBV10-3 and TRBJ2-1; possible D gene TRBD2, 6 bases. CDR1 is ENHRY, CDR2 SYGVKD, per germline. The CDR3 consists of 18 residues. Between the trimmed V and J ends, which lost 8 bases and 0 bases, there was a span of 23 bases.

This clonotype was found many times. CDR3 region: CASSSQGGREKLFF. DNA for the CDR3: TGTGCCAGCAGCTCACAGGGAGGACGCGAAAAACTGTTTTTT. The V call is TRBV7-9, the J call TRBJ1-4; D is perhaps TRBD1 (6 bases). Trimming took off 4 bases at V and 8 bases at J, with 14 bases between the two ends. Germline lookup yields CDR1 SEHNR and CDR2 FQNEAQ (reference sequence). This CDR3 comprises 14 residues.

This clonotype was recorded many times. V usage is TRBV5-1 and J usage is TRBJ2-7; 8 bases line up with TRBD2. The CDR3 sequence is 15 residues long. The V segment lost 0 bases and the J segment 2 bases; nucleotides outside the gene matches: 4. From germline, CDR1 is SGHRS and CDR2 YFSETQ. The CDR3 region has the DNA TGCGCCAGCAGCTTGGGCCCGGGACTAGCCTACGAGCAGTACTTC. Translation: CASSLGPGLAYEQYF.

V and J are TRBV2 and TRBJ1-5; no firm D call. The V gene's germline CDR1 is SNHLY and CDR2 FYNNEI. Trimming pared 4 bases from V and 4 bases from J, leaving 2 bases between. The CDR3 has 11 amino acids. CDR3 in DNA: TGTGCCAGCAGTGTAAATCAGCCCCAGCATTTT. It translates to CASSVNQPQHF.

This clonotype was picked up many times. The CDR3 DNA reads as TGTGCCAGCAGGAAGGACGGATTAGGCGAGACCCAGTACTTC. Protein: CASRKDGLGETQYF. The chain recombines TRBV6-1 with TRBJ2-5; D gene ambiguous. CDR3 length: 14 residues. Germline values: CDR1 MNHNS, CDR2 SASEGT. V lost 6 bases and J lost 5, with 16 bases in between.

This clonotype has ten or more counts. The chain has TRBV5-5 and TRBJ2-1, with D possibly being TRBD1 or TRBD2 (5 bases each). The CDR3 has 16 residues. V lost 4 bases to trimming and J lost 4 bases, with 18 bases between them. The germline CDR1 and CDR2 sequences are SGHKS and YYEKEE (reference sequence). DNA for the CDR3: TGTGCCAGCAGCCTCAACCGGGACGGGGAGTACAATGAGCAGTTCTTC. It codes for CASSLNRDGEYNEQFF.

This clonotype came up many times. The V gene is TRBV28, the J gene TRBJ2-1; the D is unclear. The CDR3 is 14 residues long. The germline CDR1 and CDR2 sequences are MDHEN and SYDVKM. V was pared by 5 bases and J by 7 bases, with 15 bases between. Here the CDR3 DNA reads TGTGCCAGCAGTCCCCGGAGTAGCCTGAATGAGCAGTTCTTC. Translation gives CASSPRSSLNEQFF.

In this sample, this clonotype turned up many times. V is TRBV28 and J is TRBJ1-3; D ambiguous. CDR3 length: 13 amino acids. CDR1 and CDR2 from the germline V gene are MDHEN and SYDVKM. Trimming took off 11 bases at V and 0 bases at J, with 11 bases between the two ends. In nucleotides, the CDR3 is TGTGCCGCCCGCCGGGTCTCTGGAAACACCATATATTTT. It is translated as CAARRVSGNTIYF.

The CDR3 sequence: CASSLFPGGPDSSTDTQYF. The CDR3 nucleotides are TGTGCCAGCAGTTTATTTCCGGGAGGGCCCGATTCGAGCACAGATACGCAGTATTTT. V gene TRBV27 combines with J gene TRBJ2-3; 8 bases are a match to TRBD2. With 1 base clipped from V and 0 bases from J, the junction kept 12 bases outside the gene matches. The CDR3 covers 19 residues. Germline V gene data show CDR1 as MNHEY and CDR2 as SMNVEV (reference sequence).

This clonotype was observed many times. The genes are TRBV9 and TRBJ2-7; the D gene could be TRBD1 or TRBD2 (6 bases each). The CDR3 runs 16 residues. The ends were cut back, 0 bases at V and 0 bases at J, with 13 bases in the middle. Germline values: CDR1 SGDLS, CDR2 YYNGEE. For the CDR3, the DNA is TGTGCCAGCAGCGTAGGGGTAGGAGGGGGCTCCTACGAGCAGTACTTC. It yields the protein CASSVGVGGGSYEQYF. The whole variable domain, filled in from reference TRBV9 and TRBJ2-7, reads DSGVTQTPKHLITATGQRVTLRCSPRSGDLSVYWYQQSLDQGLQFLIQYYNGEERAKGNILERFSAQQFPDLHSELNLSSLELGDSALYFCASSVGVGGGSYEQYFGPGTRLTVT.

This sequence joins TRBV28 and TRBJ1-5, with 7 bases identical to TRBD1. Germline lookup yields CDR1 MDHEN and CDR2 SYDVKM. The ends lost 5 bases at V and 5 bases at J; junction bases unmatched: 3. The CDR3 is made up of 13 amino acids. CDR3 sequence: CASSTGVDQPQHF. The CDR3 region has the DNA TGTGCCAGCAGTACAGGGGTTGATCAGCCCCAGCATTTT.

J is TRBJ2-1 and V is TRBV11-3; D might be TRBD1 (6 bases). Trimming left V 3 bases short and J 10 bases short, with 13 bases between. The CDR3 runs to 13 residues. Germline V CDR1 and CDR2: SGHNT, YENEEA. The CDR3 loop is CASSLGTGTEQFF. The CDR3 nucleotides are TGTGCCAGCAGCTTGGGGACCGGGACAGAGCAGTTCTTC.

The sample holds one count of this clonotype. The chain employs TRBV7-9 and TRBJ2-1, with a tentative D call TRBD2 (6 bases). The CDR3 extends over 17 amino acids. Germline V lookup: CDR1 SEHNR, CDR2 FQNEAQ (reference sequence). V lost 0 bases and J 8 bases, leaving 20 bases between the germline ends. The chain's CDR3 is CASSLATSREGVDEQFF. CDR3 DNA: TGTGCCAGCAGCTTAGCTACTAGCCGAGAGGGTGTGGATGAGCAGTTCTTC. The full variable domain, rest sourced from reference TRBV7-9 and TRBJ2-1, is DTGVSQNPRHKITKRGQNVTFRCDPISEHNRLYWYRQTLGQGPEFLTYFQNEAQLEKSRLLSDRFSAERPKGSFSTLEIQRTEQGDSAMYLCASSLATSREGVDEQFFGPGTRLTVL.

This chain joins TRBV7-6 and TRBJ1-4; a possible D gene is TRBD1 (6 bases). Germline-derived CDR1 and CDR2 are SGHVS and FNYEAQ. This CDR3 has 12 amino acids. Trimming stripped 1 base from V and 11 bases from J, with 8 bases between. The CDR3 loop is CASSLVTGKLFF. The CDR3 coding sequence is TGTGCCAGCAGCTTAGTCACAGGGAAACTGTTTTTT.